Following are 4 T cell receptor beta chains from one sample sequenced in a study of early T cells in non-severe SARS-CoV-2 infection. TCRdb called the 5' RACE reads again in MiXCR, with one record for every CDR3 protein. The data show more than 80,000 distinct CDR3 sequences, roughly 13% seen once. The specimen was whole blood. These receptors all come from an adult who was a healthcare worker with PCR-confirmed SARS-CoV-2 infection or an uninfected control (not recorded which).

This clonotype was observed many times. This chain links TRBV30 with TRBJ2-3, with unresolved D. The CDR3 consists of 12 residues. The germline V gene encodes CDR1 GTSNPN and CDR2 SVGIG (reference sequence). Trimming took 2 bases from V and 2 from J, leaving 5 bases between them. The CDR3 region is CAWSPATDTQYF. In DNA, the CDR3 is TGTGCCTGGAGTCCAGCCACAGATACGCAGTATTTT.

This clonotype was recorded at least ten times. This CDR3 is CASSYSPQGVYGYTF. In nucleotides, the CDR3 is TGTGCCAGCAGTTACTCGCCGCAGGGAGTATATGGCTACACCTTC. The rearrangement joins TRBV6-5 to TRBJ1-2, with D possibly being TRBD1 (5 bases). Per the germline V gene, CDR1 is MNHEY and CDR2 is SVGAGI. V was clipped by 0 bases and J by 5 bases, with 13 bases between them. The CDR3 is 15 residues long.

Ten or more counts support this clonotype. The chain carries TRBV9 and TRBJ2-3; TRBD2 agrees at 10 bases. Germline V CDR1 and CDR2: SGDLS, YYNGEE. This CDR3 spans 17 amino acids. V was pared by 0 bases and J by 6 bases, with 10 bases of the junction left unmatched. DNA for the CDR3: TGTGCCAGCAGCGTAGACCCAGCGGGGGGGGTCACGGATACGCAGTATTTT. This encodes CASSVDPAGGVTDTQYF.

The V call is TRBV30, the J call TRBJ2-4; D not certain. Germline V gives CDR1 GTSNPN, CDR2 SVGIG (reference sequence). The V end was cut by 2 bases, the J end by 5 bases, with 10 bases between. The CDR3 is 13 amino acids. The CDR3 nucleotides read TGTGCCTGGAGTCCGATCGGTGAAAACATTCAGTACTTC. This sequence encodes CAWSPIGENIQYF. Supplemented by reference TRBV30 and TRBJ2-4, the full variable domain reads SQTIHQWPATLVQPVGSPLSLECTVEGTSNPNLYWYRQAAGRGLQLLFYSVGIGQISSEVPQNLSASRPQDRQFILSSKKLLLSDSGFYLCAWSPIGENIQYFGAGTRLSVL.